Below are 25 T cell receptor beta chains sequenced from a single sample in a study of blood T cell repertoires in COVID-19. The repertoire was sequenced with immunoSEQ multiplex PCR; TCRdb's copy has only in-frame clones and lacks some. The sample shows more than 150,000 clones, 94% of them seen only once. The specimen sequenced was peripheral blood. The receptor set was obtained from a man aged 25-40 years with COVID-19, enrolled during active disease.

This chain connects TRBV30 to TRBJ2-3; a weak D match, TRBD1 (6 bases). The CDR3 spans 14 residues. Looked up from germline, CDR1 is GTSNPN and CDR2 is SVGIG (reference sequence). With 5 bases removed from V and 0 bases from J, the gap between germline ends came to 12 bases. CDR3 nucleotide sequence: TGTGCCTGGGGTCCAGGGGATAGCACAGATACGCAGTATTTT. Its translation: CAWGPGDSTDTQYF.

The gene calls are TRBV18 and TRBJ2-3, with TRBD2 matching over 9 bases. V was clipped by 2 bases and J by 5 bases; unmatched bases: 5. Germline lookup yields CDR1 KGHSH and CDR2 LQKENI. The CDR3 is 15 residues long. The CDR3 nucleotides read TGTGCCAGCTCACCAGCGGGGGGGCCTTTAGATACGCAGTATTTT. It translates to CASSPAGGPLDTQYF.

The rearrangement links TRBV4-2 to TRBJ1-4; D might be TRBD1 (5 bases). This CDR3 is built from 15 residues. Germline CDR1 reads LGHNA; CDR2 reads YNFKEQ. The V end lost 0 bases, the J end lost 1 base, and 6 bases lay between the germline ends. The CDR3 protein is CASSQEGETNEKLFF. CDR3 nucleotides: TGTGCCAGCAGCCAAGAAGGGGAAACTAATGAAAAACTGTTTTTT.

The CDR3 DNA is TGTGCCAGCAGCTCCTGGGACAGCTATGGCTACACCTTC. This translates into CASSSWDSYGYTF. The chain recombines TRBV9 with TRBJ1-2, with 7 bases that match TRBD1. The V and J ends lost 4 bases and 4 bases, in that order; junction bases with no gene match: 4. The CDR3 runs 13 residues. Germline CDR1 and CDR2: SGDLS and YYNGEE.

The V and J genes are TRBV18 and TRBJ1-3; 9 bases line up with TRBD1. V gave up 1 base and J gave up 4 bases; unmatched junction bases: 2. The CDR3 consists of 15 residues. The germline V gene encodes CDR1 KGHSH and CDR2 LQKENI. CDR3 in amino acids: CASSPQGQGGNTIYF. The CDR3 nucleotides are TGTGCCAGCTCACCACAGGGACAGGGAGGAAACACCATATATTTT.

Notes on this clone: The CDR3 end shows no conserved phenylalanine or tryptophan, and so a read error is likely. The limits of the CDR3 on the DNA are not certain, so only TCRdb's listed CDR3 is given. This chain links TRBV4-1 with TRBJ2-4; the table's D call TRBD1 went unverified against the DNA. Germline CDR1 MGHRA, CDR2 YSYEKL. The length of the CDR3 is 9 amino acids, counting both ends. CDR3 sequence: CASSQEAFV.

CDR3 in amino acids: CASSEPAGTGELFF. CDR3 sequence (DNA): TGTGCCAGCAGTGAACCCGCAGGTACCGGGGAGCTGTTTTTT. V and J are TRBV6-1 and TRBJ2-2; D gene unclear. V gave up 2 bases and J gave up 5 bases, with 9 bases separating them. The CDR3 contains 14 residues. Germline loops: CDR1 MNHNS, CDR2 SASEGT.

This chain connects TRBV24-1 to TRBJ2-1, with D possibly being TRBD1 (5 bases). Germline CDR1 reads KGHDR; CDR2 reads SFDVKD. Trimming stripped 7 bases from V and 5 bases from J, with 14 bases between. The CDR3 is 14 residues long. The DNA of the CDR3 is TGTGCCACCAGCGCCATCGACAGAGACAATGAGCAGTTCTTC. It codes for CATSAIDRDNEQFF.

J is TRBJ2-2 and V is TRBV6-2 or TRBV6-3; TRBD2 matches 12 bases. CDR1 and CDR2 (germline): MNHEY, SVGEGT. The ends lost 6 bases at V and 6 bases at J; junction bases unmatched: 5. The CDR3 extends over 15 amino acids. The CDR3 DNA reads as TGTGCCAGCAGCCTAGCGGGGGGGCGCCCCGGGGAGCTGTTTTTT. It codes for CASSLAGGRPGELFF.

This clone was found once. The CDR3 is CASSRGQGVNQPQHF. The CDR3 nucleotides are TGTGCCAGTAGTAGAGGACAGGGAGTCAATCAGCCCCAGCATTTT. The rearrangement joins TRBV19 to TRBJ1-5; the match to TRBD1 covers 8 bases. V gave up 4 bases and J gave up 3 bases; unmatched junction bases: 5. From germline, CDR1 is LNHDA and CDR2 SQIVND (reference sequence). This CDR3 has 15 amino acids.

The rearrangement joins TRBV2 to TRBJ1-2, with 10 bases fitting TRBD1. CDR1 is SNHLY and CDR2 is FYNNEI in the germline V gene. The trim removed 4 bases at V and 4 bases at J, leaving 0 bases unmatched. The CDR3 consists of 13 residues. The CDR3 region is CASSGTGGYGYTF. CDR3 nucleotide sequence: TGTGCCAGCAGTGGGACAGGGGGCTATGGCTACACCTTC. The full variable domain, with the rest looked up from reference TRBV2 and TRBJ1-2, is EPEVTQTPSHQVTQMGQEVILRCVPISNHLYFYWYRQILGQKVEFLVSFYNNEISEKSEIFDDQFSVERPDGSNFTLKIRSTKLEDSAMYFCASSGTGGYGYTFGSGTRLTVV.

The chain couples TRBV10-2 to TRBJ1-5; 9 bases align to TRBD1. The germline gives CDR1 WSHSY, CDR2 SAAADI. The V gene end was trimmed by 3 bases and the J gene end by 5 bases; junction bases not matched to a gene: 2. The CDR3 extends over 14 amino acids. In nucleotides, the CDR3 is TGCGCCAGCAGTGACCGGGACAGGGATCAGCCCCAGCATTTT. It codes for CASSDRDRDQPQHF.

This clone appeared a few times. The chain combines TRBV30 with TRBJ2-5, with 7 bases fitting TRBD2. The CDR3 has 13 amino acids. Germline CDR1 reads GTSNPN; CDR2 reads SVGIG (reference sequence). Germline trimming cut 8 bases from V and 5 bases from J; bases unmatched to any gene: 11. The CDR3 sequence is CAGTPTSTETQYF. CDR3 DNA: TGTGCCGGGACCCCGACTAGCACGGAGACCCAGTACTTC.

CDR3 coding DNA: TGTGCTAGTGGTTTGTCGGGTTTCAATCAGCCCCAGCATTTT. Its protein is CASGLSGFNQPQHF. The chain has TRBV12-5 and TRBJ1-5; D unclear. There are 14 residues in the CDR3. Germline CDR1 LGHNT, CDR2 FRNRAP. Trimming removed 2 bases from V and 3 bases from J, with 8 bases in between.

For the CDR3, the DNA is TGTGCCAGCAGCCCGGGGGACTTCAGCACAGATACGCAGTATTTT. Its translation is CASSPGDFSTDTQYF. The chain employs TRBV7-3 and TRBJ2-3; a possible D gene is TRBD2 (6 bases). CDR1 and CDR2 from the germline V gene are SGHTA and FQGTGA. V lost 5 bases and J lost 0, with 12 bases in between. The CDR3 contains 15 residues.

This rearrangement joins TRBV5-1 to TRBJ1-1, with D maybe TRBD1 (5 bases). CDR1 and CDR2 from the germline V gene are SGHRS and YFSETQ. Trimming cost V 4 bases and J 9 bases, with 13 bases left between them. The CDR3 covers 12 residues. CDR3 in DNA: TGCGCCAGCAGCCCCCGGGGGAACCAAGCTTTCTTT. This sequence encodes CASSPRGNQAFF.

J is TRBJ1-2 and V is TRBV5-4; 8 bases are shared with TRBD1. J was trimmed by 8 bases and V by 3 bases; bases with no gene match: 9. Per germline, CDR1 SGHNT and CDR2 YYREEE (reference sequence). This CDR3 has 14 amino acids. CDR3 bases: TGTGCCAGCAGCTCAGACAGGGGCATACGAGGCTACACCTTC. Translation: CASSSDRGIRGYTF.

This clone was observed a handful of times. The gene calls are TRBV7-3 and TRBJ1-1, with 7 bases aligning to TRBD1. The CDR3 has 13 amino acids. The germline CDR1 and CDR2 sequences are SGHTA and FQGTGA. With 6 bases clipped from V and 4 bases from J, the junction kept 5 bases outside the gene matches. CDR3 sequence: CASRRQGGTEAFF. CDR3 DNA sequence: TGTGCCAGCAGACGACAGGGCGGCACTGAAGCTTTCTTT.

The chain joins TRBV10-2 to TRBJ2-1; 9 nucleotides match TRBD2. V shed 0 bases, J shed 6 bases, and the junction held 0 bases outside the gene matches. Germline-derived CDR1 and CDR2 are WSHSY and SAAADI. This CDR3 is built from 14 residues. CDR3 in DNA: TGCGCCAGCAGTGAGTCTAGCGGGGGCAATGAGCAGTTCTTC. This gives the protein CASSESSGGNEQFF.

The V and J genes are TRBV4-1 and TRBJ1-5; TRBD1 is a possible D gene (6 bases). The CDR3 is 15 amino acids. Germline V gives CDR1 MGHRA, CDR2 YSYEKL. V gave up 2 bases and J gave up 3 bases, with 11 bases separating them. Here the CDR3 DNA reads TGCGCCAGCAGCCAATTTGGGACAAACAATCAGCCCCAGCATTTT. This encodes CASSQFGTNNQPQHF.

The chain carries TRBV10-1 and TRBJ2-1; TRBD2 agrees at 10 bases. Trimming cost V 4 bases and J 4 bases; bases outside gene matches: 7. This CDR3 is 16 amino acids long. Germline lookup yields CDR1 WNHNN and CDR2 SYGVQD (reference sequence). In nucleotides, the CDR3 is TGCGCCAGCAGTGTCACTGGTAGCGGGGGGTACAATGAGCAGTTCTTC. Its translation: CASSVTGSGGYNEQFF.

This clone has only one observation. This chain connects TRBV19 to TRBJ1-1; a weak D match, TRBD1 (6 bases). The CDR3 sequence is 16 residues long. V shed 3 bases and J shed 3 bases, with 17 bases lying between them. Germline-derived CDR1 and CDR2 are LNHDA and SQIVND (reference sequence). The CDR3 nucleotides read TGTGCCAGTAGTATTCGGGCAGGGGAGATAGACACTGAAGCTTTCTTT. Translating it yields CASSIRAGEIDTEAFF.

The V call is TRBV4-2, the J call TRBJ1-4; 7 bases match TRBD1. J lost 15 bases, V lost 4 bases, and 11 bases had no gene match. Germline lookup yields CDR1 LGHNA and CDR2 YNFKEQ. The CDR3 spans 13 residues. Written as DNA, the CDR3 is TGTGCCAGCAGCCCAGGCGGGACAGCCATCGTGTTTTTT. It specifies CASSPGGTAIVFF.

The chain links TRBV28 to TRBJ1-1; 8 bases align to TRBD1. This CDR3 has 15 amino acids. The germline CDR1 and CDR2 sequences are MDHEN and SYDVKM. Trimming took 6 bases from V and 5 from J; bases not matched to a gene: 11. CDR3 nucleotides: TGTGCCAGCAGGTCCGACAGGGGTAGTGTGACTGAAGCTTTCTTT. Amino acids: CASRSDRGSVTEAFF.

The CDR3, as DNA: TGTGCCAGCAGCTCAGGGCGGGGGGTCTACTATGGCTACACCTTC. As protein: CASSSGRGVYYGYTF. This chain uses TRBV6-5 with TRBJ1-2; maybe TRBD1 (5 bases). Per the germline V gene, CDR1 is MNHEY and CDR2 is SVGAGI. The CDR3 is 15 residues long. The V and J ends lost 6 bases and 3 bases respectively, with 17 bases between them.